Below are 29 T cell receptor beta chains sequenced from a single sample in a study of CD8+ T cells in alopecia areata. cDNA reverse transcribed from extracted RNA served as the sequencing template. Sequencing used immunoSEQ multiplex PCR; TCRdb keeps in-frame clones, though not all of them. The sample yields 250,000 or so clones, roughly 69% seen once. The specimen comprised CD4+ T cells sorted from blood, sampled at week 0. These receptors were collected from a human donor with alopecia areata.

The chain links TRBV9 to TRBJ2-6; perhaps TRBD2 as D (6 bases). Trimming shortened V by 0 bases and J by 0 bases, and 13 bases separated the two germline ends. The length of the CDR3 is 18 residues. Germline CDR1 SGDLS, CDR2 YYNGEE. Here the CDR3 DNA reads TGTGCCAGCAGCGTAGGATTAAGGAGGGGCTCTGGGGCCAACGTCCTGACTTTC. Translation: CASSVGLRRGSGANVLTF.

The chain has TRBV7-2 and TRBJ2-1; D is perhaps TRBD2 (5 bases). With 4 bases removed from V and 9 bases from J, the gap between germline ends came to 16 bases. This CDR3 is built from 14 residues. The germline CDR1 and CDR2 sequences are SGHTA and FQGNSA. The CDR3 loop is CASSSQLGPPEQFF. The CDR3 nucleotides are TGTGCCAGCAGCTCTCAACTAGGGCCCCCTGAGCAGTTCTTC.

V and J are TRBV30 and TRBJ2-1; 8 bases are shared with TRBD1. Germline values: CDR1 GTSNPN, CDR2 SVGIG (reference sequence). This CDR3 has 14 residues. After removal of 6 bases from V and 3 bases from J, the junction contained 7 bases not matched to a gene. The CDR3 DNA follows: TGTGCCTGCCGAGGACAGGGACTCTACAATGAGCAGTTCTTC. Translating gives CACRGQGLYNEQFF.

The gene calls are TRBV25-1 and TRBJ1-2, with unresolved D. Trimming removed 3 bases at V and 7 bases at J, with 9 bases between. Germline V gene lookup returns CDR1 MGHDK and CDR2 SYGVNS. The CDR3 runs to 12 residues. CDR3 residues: CASSELQGGYTF. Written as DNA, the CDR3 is TGTGCCAGCAGTGAGCTACAAGGTGGCTACACCTTC.

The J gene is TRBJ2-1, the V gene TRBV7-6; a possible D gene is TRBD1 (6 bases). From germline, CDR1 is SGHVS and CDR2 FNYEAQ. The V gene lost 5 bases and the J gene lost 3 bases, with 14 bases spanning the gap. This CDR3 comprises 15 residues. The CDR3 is CASSGNPRGYNEQFF. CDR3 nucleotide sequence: TGTGCCAGCAGCGGGAACCCCAGGGGCTACAATGAGCAGTTCTTC. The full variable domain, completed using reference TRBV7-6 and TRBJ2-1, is GAGVSQSPRYKVTKRGQDVALRCDPISGHVSLYWYRQALGQGPEFLTYFNYEAQQDKSGLPNDRFSAERPEGSISTLTIQRTEQRDSAMYRCASSGNPRGYNEQFFGPGTRLTVL.

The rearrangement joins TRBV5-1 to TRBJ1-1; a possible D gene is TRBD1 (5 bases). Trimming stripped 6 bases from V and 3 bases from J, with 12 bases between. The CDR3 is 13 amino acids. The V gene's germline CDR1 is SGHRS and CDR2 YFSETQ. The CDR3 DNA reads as TGCGCCAGCAAGGTGGGGCGGGACACTGAAGCTTTCTTT. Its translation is CASKVGRDTEAFF.

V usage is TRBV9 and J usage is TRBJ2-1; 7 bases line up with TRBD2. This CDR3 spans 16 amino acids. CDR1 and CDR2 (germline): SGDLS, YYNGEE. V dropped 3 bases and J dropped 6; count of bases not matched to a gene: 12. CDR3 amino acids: CASSAQSGATFNEQFF. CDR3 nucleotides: TGTGCCAGCAGCGCCCAGAGCGGGGCTACCTTCAATGAGCAGTTCTTC.

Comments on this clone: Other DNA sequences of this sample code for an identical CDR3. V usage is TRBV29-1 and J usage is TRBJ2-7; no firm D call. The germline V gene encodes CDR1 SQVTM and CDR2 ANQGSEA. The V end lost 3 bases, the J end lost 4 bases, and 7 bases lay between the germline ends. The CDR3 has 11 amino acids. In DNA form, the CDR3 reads TGCAGCGTTGAGTCCGGTTACGAGCAGTACTTC. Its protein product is CSVESGYEQYF.

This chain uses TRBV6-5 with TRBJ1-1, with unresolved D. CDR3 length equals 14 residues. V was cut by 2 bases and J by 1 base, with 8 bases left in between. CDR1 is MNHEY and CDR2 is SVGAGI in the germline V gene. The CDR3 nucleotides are TGTGCCAGCAGTTACAACACCCCGAACACTGAAGCTTTCTTT. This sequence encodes CASSYNTPNTEAFF.

The CDR3 region is CASSLGGGGTDTQYF. CDR3 bases: TGTGCCAGCAGCTTAGGCGGGGGCGGCACAGATACGCAGTATTTT. The V and J genes are TRBV7-8 and TRBJ2-3, with D possibly TRBD2 on 7 matching bases. The ends were cut back, 1 base at V and 1 base at J, with 9 bases in the middle. CDR3 length: 15 residues. The germline V gene encodes CDR1 SGHVS and CDR2 FQNEAQ. Full variable domain (missing parts from reference TRBV7-8 and TRBJ2-3): GAGVSQSPRYKVAKRGQDVALRCDPISGHVSLFWYQQALGQGPEFLTYFQNEAQLDKSGLPSDRFFAERPEGSVSTLKIQRTQQEDSAVYLCASSLGGGGTDTQYFGPGTRLTVL.

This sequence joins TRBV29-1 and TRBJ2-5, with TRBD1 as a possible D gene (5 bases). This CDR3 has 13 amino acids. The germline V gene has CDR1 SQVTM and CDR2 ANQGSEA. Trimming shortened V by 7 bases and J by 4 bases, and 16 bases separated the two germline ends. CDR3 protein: CSALTASRETQYF. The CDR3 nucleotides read TGCAGCGCCCTGACAGCCTCGAGAGAGACCCAGTACTTC. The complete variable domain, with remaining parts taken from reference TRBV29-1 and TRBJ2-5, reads SAVISQKPSRDICQRGTSLTIQCQVDSQVTMMFWYRQQPGQSLTLIATANQGSEATYESGFVIDKFPISRPNLTFSTLTVSNMSPEDSSIYLCSALTASRETQYFGPGTRLLVL.

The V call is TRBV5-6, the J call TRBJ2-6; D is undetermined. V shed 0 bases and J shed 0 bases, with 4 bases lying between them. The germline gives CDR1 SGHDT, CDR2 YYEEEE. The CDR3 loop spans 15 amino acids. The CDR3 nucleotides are TGTGCCAGCAGCTTGGGGAACTCTGGGGCCAACGTCCTGACTTTC. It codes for CASSLGNSGANVLTF.

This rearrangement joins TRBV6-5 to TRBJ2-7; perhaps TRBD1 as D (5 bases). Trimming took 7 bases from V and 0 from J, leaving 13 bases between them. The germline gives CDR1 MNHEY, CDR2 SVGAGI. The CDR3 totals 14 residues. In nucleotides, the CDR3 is TGTGCCAGCACGAGAGACAGAGACTCCTACGAGCAGTACTTC. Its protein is CASTRDRDSYEQYF.

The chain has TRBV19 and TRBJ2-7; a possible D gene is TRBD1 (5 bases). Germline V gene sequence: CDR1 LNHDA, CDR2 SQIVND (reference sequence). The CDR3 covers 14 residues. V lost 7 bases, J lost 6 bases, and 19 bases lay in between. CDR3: CASNRGHFQGEQYF. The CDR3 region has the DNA TGTGCCAGTAATCGAGGCCACTTTCAGGGCGAGCAGTACTTC. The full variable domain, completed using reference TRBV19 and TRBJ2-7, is DGGITQSPKYLFRKEGQNVTLSCEQNLNHDAMYWYRQDPGQGLRLIYYSQIVNDFQKGDIAEGYSVSREKKESFPLTVTSAQKNPTAFYLCASNRGHFQGEQYFGPGTRLTVT.

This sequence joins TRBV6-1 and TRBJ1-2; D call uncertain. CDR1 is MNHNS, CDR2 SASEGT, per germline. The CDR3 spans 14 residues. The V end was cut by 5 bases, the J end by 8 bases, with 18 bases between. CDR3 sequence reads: CASSPLTYSGGYTF. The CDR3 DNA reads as TGTGCCAGCAGTCCGTTGACCTACTCAGGAGGCTACACCTTC.

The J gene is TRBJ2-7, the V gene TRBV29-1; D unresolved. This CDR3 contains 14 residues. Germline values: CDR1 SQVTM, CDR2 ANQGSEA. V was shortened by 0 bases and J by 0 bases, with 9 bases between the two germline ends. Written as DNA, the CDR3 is TGCAGCGTTGAAGATGCTGTTAGCTCCTACGAGCAGTACTTC. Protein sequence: CSVEDAVSSYEQYF.

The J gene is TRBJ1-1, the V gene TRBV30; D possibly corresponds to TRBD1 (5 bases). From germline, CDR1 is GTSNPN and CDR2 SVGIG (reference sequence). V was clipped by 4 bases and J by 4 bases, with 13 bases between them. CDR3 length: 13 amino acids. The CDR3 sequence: CAWNFFGGTEAFF. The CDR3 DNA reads TGTGCCTGGAATTTCTTTGGGGGCACTGAAGCTTTCTTT.

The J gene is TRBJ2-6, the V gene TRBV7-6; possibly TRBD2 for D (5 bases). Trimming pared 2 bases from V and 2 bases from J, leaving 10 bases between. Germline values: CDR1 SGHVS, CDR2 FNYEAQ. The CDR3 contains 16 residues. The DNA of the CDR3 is TGTGCCAGCAGCTTACTTCGGGGAGCTGGGGCCAACGTCCTGACTTTC. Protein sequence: CASSLLRGAGANVLTF.

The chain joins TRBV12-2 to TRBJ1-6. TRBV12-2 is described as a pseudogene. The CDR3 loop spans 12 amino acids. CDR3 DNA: TGTGCAAGTCGCTTAGCGCGTTCACCCCTCCACTTT. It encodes CASRLARSPLHF.

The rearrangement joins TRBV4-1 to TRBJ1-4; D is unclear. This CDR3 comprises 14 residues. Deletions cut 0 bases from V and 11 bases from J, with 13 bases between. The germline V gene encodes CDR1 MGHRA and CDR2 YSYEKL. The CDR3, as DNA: TGCGCCAGCAGCCAAGATGAAGTGACGCCTAAACTGTTTTTT. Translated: CASSQDEVTPKLFF.

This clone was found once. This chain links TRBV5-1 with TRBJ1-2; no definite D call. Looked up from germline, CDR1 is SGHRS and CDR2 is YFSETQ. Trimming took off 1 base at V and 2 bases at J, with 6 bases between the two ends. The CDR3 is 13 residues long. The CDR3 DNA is TGCGCCAGCAGCTTGAATCTGAACTATGGCTACACCTTC. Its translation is CASSLNLNYGYTF. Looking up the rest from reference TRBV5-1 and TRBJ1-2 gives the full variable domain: KAGVTQTPRYLIKTRGQQVTLSCSPISGHRSVSWYQQTPGQGLQFLFEYFSETQRNKGNFPGRFSGRQFSNSRSEMNVSTLELGDSALYLCASSLNLNYGYTFGSGTRLTVV.

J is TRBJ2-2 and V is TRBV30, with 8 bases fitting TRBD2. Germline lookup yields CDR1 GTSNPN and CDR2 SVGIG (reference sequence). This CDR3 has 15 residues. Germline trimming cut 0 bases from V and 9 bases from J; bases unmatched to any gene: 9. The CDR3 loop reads CAWSVLLAGEWELFF. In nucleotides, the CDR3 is TGTGCCTGGAGTGTATTGCTAGCGGGCGAGTGGGAGCTGTTTTTT.

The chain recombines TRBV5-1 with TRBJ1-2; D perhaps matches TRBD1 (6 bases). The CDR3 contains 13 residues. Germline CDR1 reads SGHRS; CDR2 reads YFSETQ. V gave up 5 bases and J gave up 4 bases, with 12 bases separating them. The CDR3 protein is CASRNGQPYGYTF. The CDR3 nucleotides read TGCGCCAGCAGAAATGGACAGCCCTATGGCTACACCTTC.

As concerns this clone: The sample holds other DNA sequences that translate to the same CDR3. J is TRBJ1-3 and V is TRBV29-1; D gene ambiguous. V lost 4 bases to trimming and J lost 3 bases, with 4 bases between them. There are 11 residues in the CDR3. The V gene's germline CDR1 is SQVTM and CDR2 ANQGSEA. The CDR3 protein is CSVGSGNTIYF. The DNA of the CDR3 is TGCAGCGTTGGAAGTGGAAACACCATATATTTT.

CDR3 in amino acids: CAWSSGLKNSPLHF. Written as DNA, the CDR3 is TGTGCCTGGAGCTCCGGACTGAAAAATTCACCCCTCCACTTT. V usage is TRBV30 and J usage is TRBJ1-6, with D uncertain. The CDR3 has 14 residues. The V gene lost 3 bases and the J gene lost 7 bases, with 13 bases spanning the gap. CDR1 GTSNPN and CDR2 SVGIG come from the germline V gene (reference sequence).

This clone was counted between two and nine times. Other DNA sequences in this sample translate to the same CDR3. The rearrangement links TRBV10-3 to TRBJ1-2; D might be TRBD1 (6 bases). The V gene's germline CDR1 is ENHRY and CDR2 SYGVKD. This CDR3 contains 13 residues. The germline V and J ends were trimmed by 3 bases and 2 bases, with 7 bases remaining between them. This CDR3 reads CAISEGGNYGYTF. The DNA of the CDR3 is TGTGCCATCAGTGAAGGGGGGAACTATGGCTACACCTTC.

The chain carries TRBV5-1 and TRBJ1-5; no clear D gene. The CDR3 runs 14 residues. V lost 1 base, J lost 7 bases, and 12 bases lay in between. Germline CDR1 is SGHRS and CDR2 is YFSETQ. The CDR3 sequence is CASSLNGADQPQHF. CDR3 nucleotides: TGCGCCAGCAGCTTGAACGGCGCGGACCAGCCCCAGCATTTT.

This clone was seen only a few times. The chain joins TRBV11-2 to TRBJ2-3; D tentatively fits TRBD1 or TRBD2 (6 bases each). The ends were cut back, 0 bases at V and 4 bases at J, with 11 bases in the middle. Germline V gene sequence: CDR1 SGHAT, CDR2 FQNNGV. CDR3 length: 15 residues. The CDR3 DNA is TGTGCCAGCAGCTTAGACGGGGGCCTCGCAGATACGCAGTATTTT. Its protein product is CASSLDGGLADTQYF.

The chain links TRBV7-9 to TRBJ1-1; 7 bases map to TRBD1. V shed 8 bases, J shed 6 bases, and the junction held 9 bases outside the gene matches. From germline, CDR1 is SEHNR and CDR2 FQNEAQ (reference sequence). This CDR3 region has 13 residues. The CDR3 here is CASRRGQSAEAFF. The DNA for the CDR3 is TGTGCCAGCCGAAGGGGGCAATCAGCTGAAGCTTTCTTT.